This T cell receptor beta chain stems from a study of T cells in tuberculosis. The overall study: This South African cohort compared adolescents with or without latent tuberculosis against adults with active tuberculosis. Points from the study as a whole: The TCR-beta difference was not significant; alpha differences partly reflected length.

For this clone: Its target is not known.

On average around 100,000 T cells per donor were immunosequenced. Libraries were prepared by immunoSEQ multiplex PCR; TCRdb keeps only in-frame clonotypes and omits some of them. The table lists roughly 30,000 clones, more than 85% of them singletons. Trimming removed 1 base from V and 2 bases from J, with 9 bases in between. The CDR3 has 15 amino acids. Germline CDR1 is SGHTA and CDR2 is FQGNSA. The chain links TRBV7-2 to TRBJ1-5; D may be TRBD1 (6 bases). This sequence was found in a donor between 10 and 29 years old with latent tuberculosis or without tuberculosis infection. The source material was PBMCs. The CDR3 sequence: CASSLGRGGNQPQHF. Here the CDR3 DNA reads TGTGCCAGCAGCTTAGGCAGGGGTGGCAATCAGCCCCAGCATTTT.